This T cell receptor beta chain appears in the sequencing data of a study of early T cells in non-severe SARS-CoV-2 infection. TCRdb used MiXCR to reprocess the 5' RACE reads, holding one entry per CDR3 protein. The sample has tens of thousands of distinct CDR3 sequences; roughly 9% are singletons. The sample holds a few counts of this clonotype. Germline lookup yields CDR1 MNHEY and CDR2 SVGAGI. J was trimmed by 4 bases and V by 4 bases; bases with no gene match: 10. The CDR3 loop spans 15 amino acids. Material: whole blood, obtained at baseline. The chain is built from TRBV6-5 and TRBJ2-7; 7 bases agree with TRBD2. This receptor was identified in an adult who was a healthcare worker with PCR-confirmed SARS-CoV-2 infection or an uninfected control (not recorded which). The CDR3 DNA sequence: TGTGCCAGCAGTTCCTCGGGACCCGGGGGGTACGAGCAGTACTTC. Protein product: CASSSSGPGGYEQYF.